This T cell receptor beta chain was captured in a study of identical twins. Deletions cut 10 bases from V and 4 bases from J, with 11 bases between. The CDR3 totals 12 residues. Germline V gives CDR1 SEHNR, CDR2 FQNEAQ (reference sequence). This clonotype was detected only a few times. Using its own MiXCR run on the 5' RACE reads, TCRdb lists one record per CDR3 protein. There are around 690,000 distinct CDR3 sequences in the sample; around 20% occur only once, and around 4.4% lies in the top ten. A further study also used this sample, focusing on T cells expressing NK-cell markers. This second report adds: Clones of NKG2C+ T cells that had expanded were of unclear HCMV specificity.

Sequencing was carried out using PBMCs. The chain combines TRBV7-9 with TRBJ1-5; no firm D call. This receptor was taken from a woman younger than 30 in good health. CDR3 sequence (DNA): TGTGCCACCTCGTCCCCGAATCAGCCCCAGCATTTT. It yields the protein CATSSPNQPQHF.